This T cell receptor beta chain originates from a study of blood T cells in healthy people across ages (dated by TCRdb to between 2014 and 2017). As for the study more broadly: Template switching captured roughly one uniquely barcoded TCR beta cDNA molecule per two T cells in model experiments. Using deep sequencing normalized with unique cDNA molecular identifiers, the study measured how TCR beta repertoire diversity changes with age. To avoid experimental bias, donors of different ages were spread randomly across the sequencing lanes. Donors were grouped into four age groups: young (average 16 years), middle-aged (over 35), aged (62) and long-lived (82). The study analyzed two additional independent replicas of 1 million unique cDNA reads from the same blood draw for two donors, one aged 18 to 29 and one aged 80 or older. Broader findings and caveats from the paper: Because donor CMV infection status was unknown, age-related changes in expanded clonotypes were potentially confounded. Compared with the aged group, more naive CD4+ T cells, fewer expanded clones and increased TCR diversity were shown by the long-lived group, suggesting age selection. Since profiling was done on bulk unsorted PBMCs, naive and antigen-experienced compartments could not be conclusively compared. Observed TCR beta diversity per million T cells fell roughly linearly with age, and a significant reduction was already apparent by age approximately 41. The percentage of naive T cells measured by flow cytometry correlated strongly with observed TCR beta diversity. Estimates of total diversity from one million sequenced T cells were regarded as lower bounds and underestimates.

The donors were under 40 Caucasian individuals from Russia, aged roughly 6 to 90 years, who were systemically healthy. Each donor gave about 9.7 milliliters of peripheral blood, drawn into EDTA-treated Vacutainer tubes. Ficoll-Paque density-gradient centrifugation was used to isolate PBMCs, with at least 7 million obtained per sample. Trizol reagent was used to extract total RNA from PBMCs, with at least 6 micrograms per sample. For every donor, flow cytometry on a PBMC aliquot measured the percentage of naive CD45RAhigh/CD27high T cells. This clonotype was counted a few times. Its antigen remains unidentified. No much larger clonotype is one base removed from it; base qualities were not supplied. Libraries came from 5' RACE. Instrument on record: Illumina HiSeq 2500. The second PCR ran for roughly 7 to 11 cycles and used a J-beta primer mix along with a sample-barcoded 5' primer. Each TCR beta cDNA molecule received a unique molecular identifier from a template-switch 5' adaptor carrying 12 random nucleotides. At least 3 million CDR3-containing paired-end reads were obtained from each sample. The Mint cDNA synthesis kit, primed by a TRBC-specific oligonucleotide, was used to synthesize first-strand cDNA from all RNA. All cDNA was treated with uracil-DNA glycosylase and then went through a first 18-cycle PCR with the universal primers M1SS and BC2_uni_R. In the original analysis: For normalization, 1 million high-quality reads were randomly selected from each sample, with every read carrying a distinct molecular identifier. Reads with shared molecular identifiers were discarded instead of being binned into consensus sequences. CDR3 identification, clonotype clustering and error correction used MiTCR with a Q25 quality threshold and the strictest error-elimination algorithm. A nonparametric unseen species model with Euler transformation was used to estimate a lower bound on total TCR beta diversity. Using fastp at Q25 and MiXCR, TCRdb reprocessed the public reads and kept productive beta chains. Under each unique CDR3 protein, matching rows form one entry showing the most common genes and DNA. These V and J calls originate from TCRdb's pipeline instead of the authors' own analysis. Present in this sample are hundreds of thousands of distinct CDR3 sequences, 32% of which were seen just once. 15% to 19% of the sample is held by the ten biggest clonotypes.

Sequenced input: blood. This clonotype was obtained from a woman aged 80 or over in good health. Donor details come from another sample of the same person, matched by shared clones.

The nucleotides are TGTGCCTGGGCCAACCCAAGGGGACTGTTTTTT. Translated, this gives CAWANPRGLFF. The chain employs TRBV30 and TRBJ1-4; TRBD1 could be the D gene, as 5 bases match. The germline V gene (reference sequence) supplies CDR1 GTSNPN and CDR2 SVGIG. The CDR3 holds 11 amino acids from the cysteine to the phenylalanine. Just CDR3 DNA is preserved here, 33 bases in frame from base 1. V loses 5 bases of germline sequence and J loses 13 bases, and the interval between the two ends is 14 bases.